Listed below are T cell receptor beta chains from one sample, sequenced in a study of blood T cells in healthy people across ages. MiXCR, run by TCRdb on the 5' RACE reads, gives a single entry per CDR3 protein. The sample holds hundreds of thousands of distinct CDR3 sequences; around 48% are singletons and the top ten take 25% to 35%. The material sequenced was blood. Every receptor here comes from an older woman in good health. Both conserved end residues are part of each CDR3. Each record gives: CDR3 length, clone size, D gene, V gene, J gene, CDR3 DNA, CDR3 protein. The D gene is left open where the match is weak. Clone size, where shown, is once, few, many, or a class for clones that have expanded.

CDR3 length: 15
clone size: -
D gene: TRBD2
V gene: TRBV30
J gene: TRBJ2-5
CDR3 DNA: TGTGCCTGGAGACCTAGCGGGAGGGCCCGCAATGAGCAGTACTTC
CDR3 protein: CAWRPSGRARNEQYF

CDR3 length: 12
clone size: -
D gene: -
V gene: TRBV7-2
J gene: TRBJ2-5
CDR3 DNA: TGTGCCAGCAGCGAAAGCGCGTTTGAGCAGTACTTC
CDR3 protein: CASSESAFEQYF

CDR3 length: 12
clone size: few
D gene: -
V gene: TRBV6-1
J gene: TRBJ1-2
CDR3 DNA: TGTGCCAGCAGTGAAGCTAACTATGGCTACACCTTC
CDR3 protein: CASSEANYGYTF

CDR3 length: 13
clone size: few
D gene: -
V gene: TRBV7-2
J gene: TRBJ2-7
CDR3 DNA: TGTGCCAGCAGCTTGGCCCTCGGGTACGAGCAGTACTTC
CDR3 protein: CASSLALGYEQYF

CDR3 length: 12
clone size: -
D gene: -
V gene: TRBV28
J gene: TRBJ2-3
CDR3 DNA: TGTGCCAGCAGTTTATTTTCAGATACGCAGTATTTT
CDR3 protein: CASSLFSDTQYF

CDR3 length: 14
clone size: few
D gene: -
V gene: TRBV20-1
J gene: TRBJ2-4
CDR3 DNA: TGCAGTGCCCGGACAGCCCTTGCCAAAAACATTCAGTACTTC
CDR3 protein: CSARTALAKNIQYF

CDR3 length: 15
clone size: few
D gene: TRBD2
V gene: TRBV9
J gene: TRBJ2-1
CDR3 DNA: TGTGCCAGCAGCGTAGTAGCGGGAGGGGACAATGAGCAGTTCTTC
CDR3 protein: CASSVVAGGDNEQFF

CDR3 length: 15
clone size: -
D gene: -
V gene: TRBV27
J gene: TRBJ1-2
CDR3 DNA: TGTGCCAGCAGAGCGGGGCCTCAAATGGCGAGCGGCTACACCTTC
CDR3 protein: CASRAGPQMASGYTF

CDR3 length: 12
clone size: -
D gene: -
V gene: TRBV20-1
J gene: TRBJ2-1
CDR3 DNA: TGCAGTGCTAGACCCTCGGGAGATGAGCAGTTCTTC
CDR3 protein: CSARPSGDEQFF

CDR3 length: 16
clone size: -
D gene: -
V gene: TRBV6-2/TRBV6-3
J gene: TRBJ2-1
CDR3 DNA: TGTGCCAGCAGTTCATGGGGGACGGGCCGCTCCAATGAGCAGTTCTTC
CDR3 protein: CASSSWGTGRSNEQFF

CDR3 length: 14
clone size: -
D gene: -
V gene: TRBV7-2
J gene: TRBJ1-1
CDR3 DNA: TGTGCCAGCAGCTTGGAGGCCTCGGGCACTGAAGCTTTCTTT
CDR3 protein: CASSLEASGTEAFF

CDR3 length: 12
clone size: few
D gene: -
V gene: TRBV2
J gene: TRBJ2-5
CDR3 DNA: TGTGCCAGCAGGCGGACTCAGGAGACCCAGTACTTC
CDR3 protein: CASRRTQETQYF

CDR3 length: 14
clone size: -
D gene: -
V gene: TRBV28
J gene: TRBJ2-5
CDR3 DNA: TGTGCCAGCAACGGGGCCAGCAAGCAAGAGACCCAGTACTTC
CDR3 protein: CASNGASKQETQYF

CDR3 length: 16
clone size: -
D gene: -
V gene: TRBV28
J gene: TRBJ1-6
CDR3 DNA: TGTGCCAGCAGGTTGAGGGAAGGCTCCTATAATTCACCCCTCCACTTT
CDR3 protein: CASRLREGSYNSPLHF

CDR3 length: 13
clone size: -
D gene: -
V gene: TRBV27
J gene: TRBJ1-5
CDR3 DNA: TGTGCCAGCAGTGTAGACCGATATCAGCCCCAGCATTTT
CDR3 protein: CASSVDRYQPQHF

CDR3 length: 13
clone size: -
D gene: -
V gene: TRBV28
J gene: TRBJ2-1
CDR3 DNA: TGTGCCAGCAGTCTGGACGGGAACAATGAGCAGTTCTTC
CDR3 protein: CASSLDGNNEQFF

CDR3 length: 14
clone size: -
D gene: -
V gene: TRBV11-2
J gene: TRBJ2-1
CDR3 DNA: TGTGCCAGTACCGCTAGCAGCTCCTACAATGAGCAGTTCTTC
CDR3 protein: CASTASSSYNEQFF

CDR3 length: 15
clone size: -
D gene: -
V gene: TRBV5-1
J gene: TRBJ2-1
CDR3 DNA: TGCGCCAGCAGCTATGAGGGGGTGGCCTACAATGAGCAGTTCTTC
CDR3 protein: CASSYEGVAYNEQFF